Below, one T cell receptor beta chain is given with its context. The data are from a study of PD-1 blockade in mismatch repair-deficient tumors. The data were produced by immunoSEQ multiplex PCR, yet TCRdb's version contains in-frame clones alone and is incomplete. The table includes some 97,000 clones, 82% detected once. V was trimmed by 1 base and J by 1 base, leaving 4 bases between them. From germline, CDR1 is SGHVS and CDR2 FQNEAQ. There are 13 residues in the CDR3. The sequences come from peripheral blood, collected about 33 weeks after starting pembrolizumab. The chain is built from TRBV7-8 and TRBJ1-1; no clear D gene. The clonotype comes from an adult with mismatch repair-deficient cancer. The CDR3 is CASSLEGNTEAFF. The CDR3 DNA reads TGTGCCAGCAGCTTAGAGGGGAACACTGAAGCTTTCTTT.